Listed here is a single TCR beta chain. Source study methods: The authors estimated nucleated cell counts from reference gene primer amplification. Clones were read by immunoSEQ multiplex PCR, and TCRdb kept only the in-frame ones, dropping some. V and J calls and clone size are those listed in that table; D and trimming were worked out from the DNA. The data contain about 270,000 clones, approximately 90% of them seen just once; the ten biggest clones take up roughly 4.3%. Categorization into cohorts depended on clinical history that participants reported. The CDR3 runs to 14 residues. V lost 0 bases, J lost 2 bases, and 6 bases lay in between. CDR1 is SGHRS, CDR2 YFSETQ, per germline. This sample was included in a study of blood T cell repertoires in COVID-19. Study-wide context: Material from acute and convalescent COVID-19 was sourced from the United States, Italy and Spain. From T cells, B-cell-depleted T cells, or PBMCs came the material, which was cDNA or gDNA.

J is TRBJ1-5 and V is TRBV5-1; D is uncertain. The source of this sequence is a woman aged 30 to 39 with acute COVID-19. The sequencing input was PBMCs or T cells enriched from blood (not recorded which). CDR3 amino acids: CASSLDPGNQPQHF. The DNA of the CDR3 is TGCGCCAGCAGCTTGGATCCTGGCAATCAGCCCCAGCATTTT.